This is a list of T cell receptor beta chains from one sample in a study of shared clonotypes between healthy human individuals. Profiling relied on immunoSEQ multiplex PCR, and the TCRdb table lists in-frame clones only, not all of them. This table has 100,000 or so clones, about 70% appearing once. The sequenced material came from memory CD8+ T cells sorted from blood. These TCRs come from a woman aged 25-40 years in good health. CDR3s include the opening cysteine and the closing phenylalanine or tryptophan. The D gene is left open where the match is weak. For some rows the clone size is stated as once, few or many, or as a class when expanded; others skip it.

v_gene: TRBV4-1
abundance: .
len: 13
d_gene: TRBD1
j_gene: TRBJ1-2
CDR3nt: TGCGCCAGCAGCCCGGGGACAGTCCAAGGCTACACCTTC
CDR3aa: CASSPGTVQGYTF

v_gene: TRBV2
abundance: .
len: 15
d_gene: TRBD2
j_gene: TRBJ2-3
CDR3nt: TGTGCCAGCAGCCGACTAGCGTATAGCACAGATACGCAGTATTTT
CDR3aa: CASSRLAYSTDTQYF

v_gene: TRBV28
abundance: .
len: 14
d_gene: .
j_gene: TRBJ1-1
CDR3nt: TGTGCCAGCAGTTCGTCACAGGGTAACACTGAAGCTTTCTTT
CDR3aa: CASSSSQGNTEAFF

v_gene: TRBV6-4
abundance: .
len: 15
d_gene: TRBD2
j_gene: TRBJ2-3
CDR3nt: TGTGCCAGCAGTGACGGACTAGCTAGCACAGATACGCAGTATTTT
CDR3aa: CASSDGLASTDTQYF

v_gene: TRBV27
abundance: .
len: 21
d_gene: .
j_gene: TRBJ2-2
CDR3nt: TGTGCCAGCAGTTTATGGGGGGACGCAGGTGCCTCCGCAAAGAACACCGGGGAGCTGTTTTTT
CDR3aa: CASSLWGDAGASAKNTGELFF

v_gene: TRBV6-4
abundance: few
len: 14
d_gene: TRBD2
j_gene: TRBJ2-2
CDR3nt: TGTGCCAGCAGACTAGCGGGAGAGAGCGGGGAGCTGTTTTTT
CDR3aa: CASRLAGESGELFF

v_gene: TRBV7-9
abundance: .
len: 12
d_gene: .
j_gene: TRBJ1-2
CDR3nt: TGTGCCAGCAGCTCGGAAGCATATGGCTACACCTTC
CDR3aa: CASSSEAYGYTF

v_gene: TRBV6-6
abundance: .
len: 16
d_gene: TRBD2
j_gene: TRBJ2-7
CDR3nt: TGTGCCAGCAGCTCACCGGGACTAGCGCTTACCTACGAGCAGTACTTC
CDR3aa: CASSSPGLALTYEQYF

v_gene: TRBV28
abundance: .
len: 16
d_gene: TRBD1
j_gene: TRBJ1-1
CDR3nt: TGTGCCAGCAGTCCCAACAGGGGGCTGTGGAACACTGAAGCTTTCTTT
CDR3aa: CASSPNRGLWNTEAFF

v_gene: TRBV5-4
abundance: .
len: 15
d_gene: .
j_gene: TRBJ2-2
CDR3nt: TGTGCCAGCAGCTTGGATCTAGCGAACACCGGGGAGCTGTTTTTT
CDR3aa: CASSLDLANTGELFF

v_gene: TRBV18
abundance: .
len: 15
d_gene: TRBD2
j_gene: TRBJ2-7
CDR3nt: TGTGCCAGCTCACCGGTAGCGGGTTTCTCCTACGAGCAGTACTTC
CDR3aa: CASSPVAGFSYEQYF

v_gene: TRBV9
abundance: .
len: 16
d_gene: .
j_gene: TRBJ1-1
CDR3nt: TGTGCCAGCAGCGTAGAAGGGATCGGCCTGAACACTGAAGCTTTCTTT
CDR3aa: CASSVEGIGLNTEAFF

v_gene: TRBV6-4
abundance: .
len: 14
d_gene: .
j_gene: TRBJ2-5
CDR3nt: TGTGCCAGCACCTCCGGCGCCCTCCAAGAGACCCAGTACTTC
CDR3aa: CASTSGALQETQYF

v_gene: TRBV11-2
abundance: .
len: 15
d_gene: .
j_gene: TRBJ2-3
CDR3nt: TGTGCCAGCAGCCCTGGGGAGGGGGAGACAGATACGCAGTATTTT
CDR3aa: CASSPGEGETDTQYF

v_gene: TRBV28
abundance: .
len: 15
d_gene: TRBD1
j_gene: TRBJ1-2
CDR3nt: TGTGCCAGCAGCCCGGACAGGGGAAAACTGGGTGGCTACACCTTC
CDR3aa: CASSPDRGKLGGYTF